The clone carrying this T cell receptor beta chain came up a few times. PCR involved 60 Vbeta and 13 Jbeta primers. Clones were read by immunoSEQ multiplex PCR, and TCRdb kept only the in-frame ones, dropping some. The sample includes 170,000 or so clones, under 85% of them seen just once. These data originate in a study of cytomegalovirus exposure and HLA in healthy donors. V lost 0 bases, J lost 5 bases, and 32 bases lay in between. This CDR3 has 21 residues. CDR1 and CDR2 from the germline V gene are SGHRS and YFSETQ. The sequenced material came from PBMCs. This clonotype was sampled from a man aged 18 to 30 in good health and CMV-seronegative. The genes are TRBV5-1 and TRBJ2-5; D not certain. The CDR3 nucleotides are TGCGCCAGCAGCTTGGTATTCAGTCAGAAGACTTGGCGACTTAAAGGCGAGACCCAGTACTTC. It encodes CASSLVFSQKTWRLKGETQYF.